One TCR beta chain is described in this entry. No antigen is known for it. Described time point: week 11, during vaccination. Doses comprised 300 ug of mutant IDH1 20-mer peptide each, plus topical imiquimod. The CDR3 consists of 14 residues. Per the germline V gene, CDR1 is SEHNR and CDR2 is FQNEAQ (reference sequence). The V end was cut by 0 bases, the J end by 6 bases, with 11 bases between. The source of the sample is a study of a mutant IDH1 vaccine in newly diagnosed glioma. Study background: Vaccination of patients was performed eight times, in weeks 1, 3, 5, 7, 11, 15, 19 and 23. Pretreatment consisted of radiotherapy, temozolomide, or both, with most receiving both.

Clones were read by immunoSEQ multiplex PCR, and TCRdb kept only the in-frame ones, dropping some. The top ten clones hold 1.5% to 2% of a sample with around 62,000 clones, about 91% of them seen once. The chain carries TRBV7-9 and TRBJ1-2; D may be TRBD1 (5 bases). The input for sequencing was PBMCs, taken from a glioma patient whose treatment included an IDH1 peptide vaccine. The sequence was obtained from a man aged 40-49 years with glioma. The CDR3 reads CASSLAGEGNGYTF. As DNA, the CDR3 is TGTGCCAGCAGCTTAGCCGGAGAGGGGAATGGCTACACCTTC.